This is a list of T cell receptor beta chains from one sample in a study of preoperative IRX-2 immunotherapy in early breast cancer. Some clones are missing from TCRdb's copy, which holds only in-frame ones; the method was immunoSEQ multiplex PCR. The profile shows around 30,000 clones, 70% to 85% of them singletons. The specimen was collected from a patient treated with IRX-2 immunotherapy. All receptors derive from a human donor with breast cancer. CDR3s include the opening cysteine and the closing phenylalanine or tryptophan. The D gene is left open where the match is weak. Size is omitted from some rows. Given values are once, few, many or a class for expanded clones.

D gene: .
V gene: TRBV19
clone size: .
J gene: TRBJ1-6
CDR3 protein: CASSAPQGTSPLHF
CDR3 DNA: TGTGCCAGTAGTGCCCCCCAGGGTACTTCACCCCTCCACTTT

D gene: .
V gene: TRBV6-8
clone size: .
J gene: TRBJ1-2
CDR3 protein: CASSYYPLQAGYTF
CDR3 DNA: TGTGCCAGCAGTTACTACCCCTTGCAAGCAGGCTACACCTTC

D gene: TRBD1
V gene: TRBV15
clone size: .
J gene: TRBJ2-3
CDR3 protein: CATSRGATGSTDTQYF
CDR3 DNA: TGTGCCACCAGCAGGGGAGCGACAGGGAGCACAGATACGCAGTATTTT

D gene: .
V gene: TRBV6-8
clone size: .
J gene: TRBJ2-5
CDR3 protein: CASSYPQETQYF
CDR3 DNA: TGTGCCAGCAGTTACCCCCAAGAGACCCAGTACTTC

D gene: .
V gene: TRBV6-8
clone size: .
J gene: TRBJ2-7
CDR3 protein: CASGPGKGENEQYF
CDR3 DNA: TGTGCCAGCGGTCCTGGGAAGGGTGAAAACGAGCAGTACTTC

D gene: TRBD2
V gene: TRBV7-8
clone size: .
J gene: TRBJ2-1
CDR3 protein: CASSPGLAGSYNEQFF
CDR3 DNA: TGTGCCAGCAGCCCTGGACTAGCGGGATCCTACAATGAGCAGTTCTTC

D gene: TRBD2
V gene: TRBV10-2
clone size: .
J gene: TRBJ2-5
CDR3 protein: CASSRVAGETQYF
CDR3 DNA: TGCGCCAGCAGTCGGGTAGCGGGGGAGACCCAGTACTTC

D gene: TRBD2
V gene: TRBV6-8
clone size: .
J gene: TRBJ2-1
CDR3 protein: CASSPGGASGRENEQFF
CDR3 DNA: TGTGCCAGCAGTCCCGGGGGGGCTAGCGGGAGGGAAAATGAGCAGTTCTTC

D gene: TRBD1
V gene: TRBV7-6
clone size: .
J gene: TRBJ1-4
CDR3 protein: CASSIGQGNRLNEKLFF
CDR3 DNA: TGTGCCAGCAGCATCGGACAGGGAAACAGATTAAATGAAAAACTGTTTTTT

D gene: TRBD1
V gene: TRBV30
clone size: .
J gene: TRBJ1-4
CDR3 protein: CAWSTRWTGINEKLFF
CDR3 DNA: TGTGCCTGGAGTACAAGATGGACAGGGATTAATGAAAAACTGTTTTTT

D gene: TRBD1
V gene: TRBV11-3
clone size: few
J gene: TRBJ1-2
CDR3 protein: CASSWDRARKDGYTF
CDR3 DNA: TGTGCCAGCAGCTGGGACAGGGCCCGAAAGGATGGCTACACCTTC

D gene: .
V gene: TRBV11-3
clone size: few
J gene: TRBJ1-4
CDR3 protein: CASSVGVRTNEKLFF
CDR3 DNA: TGTGCCAGCAGCGTAGGGGTGAGGACTAATGAAAAACTGTTTTTT

D gene: .
V gene: TRBV1
clone size: .
J gene: TRBJ2-1
CDR3 protein: CASSQDWGAGAFNEQFF
CDR3 DNA: .

D gene: .
V gene: TRBV19
clone size: few
J gene: TRBJ2-1
CDR3 protein: CASSIQANNEQFF
CDR3 DNA: TGTGCCAGTAGTATACAGGCAAACAATGAGCAGTTCTTC

D gene: .
V gene: TRBV28
clone size: .
J gene: TRBJ1-3
CDR3 protein: CASSLSPQGSGNTIYF
CDR3 DNA: TGTGCCAGCAGTTTATCCCCCCAGGGCTCTGGAAACACCATATATTTT

D gene: .
V gene: TRBV7-5
clone size: .
J gene: TRBJ2-5
CDR3 protein: CASSPGRGQETQYF
CDR3 DNA: TGTGCCAGCAGTCCAGGGCGGGGACAAGAGACCCAGTACTTC

D gene: .
V gene: TRBV9
clone size: .
J gene: TRBJ2-3
CDR3 protein: CASSVTGVADTQYF
CDR3 DNA: TGTGCCAGCAGCGTGACGGGGGTGGCAGATACGCAGTATTTT

D gene: .
V gene: TRBV11-3
clone size: .
J gene: TRBJ1-2
CDR3 protein: CASSFSFLSNYGYTF
CDR3 DNA: TGTGCCAGCAGCTTTTCTTTCCTCTCTAACTATGGCTACACCTTC

D gene: TRBD2
V gene: TRBV19
clone size: few
J gene: TRBJ2-5
CDR3 protein: CASSRSGGAVETQYF
CDR3 DNA: TGTGCCAGTAGTCGTAGCGGGGGGGCCGTGGAGACCCAGTACTTC

D gene: .
V gene: TRBV6-8
clone size: .
J gene: TRBJ2-1
CDR3 protein: CASSLGLSGPRNEQFF
CDR3 DNA: TGTGCCAGCTCCCTTGGATTGAGCGGGCCTCGCAATGAGCAGTTCTTC

D gene: TRBD1
V gene: TRBV11-3
clone size: few
J gene: TRBJ2-2
CDR3 protein: CASSSPRDRALIAGELFF
CDR3 DNA: TGTGCCAGCAGCTCCCCCCGGGACAGGGCCTTAATAGCCGGGGAGCTGTTTTTT

D gene: .
V gene: TRBV11-3
clone size: few
J gene: TRBJ1-5
CDR3 protein: CASSLRGLGTNQPQHF
CDR3 DNA: TGTGCCAGCAGCCTCCGAGGCCTGGGAACGAATCAGCCCCAGCATTTT

D gene: .
V gene: TRBV5-1
clone size: .
J gene: TRBJ2-5
CDR3 protein: CASSFGQTALETQYF
CDR3 DNA: TGCGCCAGCAGCTTTGGGCAGACCGCTTTAGAGACCCAGTACTTC

D gene: .
V gene: TRBV1
clone size: .
J gene: TRBJ2-4
CDR3 protein: CASSQAGRQSKNIQYF
CDR3 DNA: TGCGCCAGCAGCCAAGCGGGGCGGCAGTCCAAAAACATTCAGTACTTC

D gene: .
V gene: TRBV5-1
clone size: .
J gene: TRBJ2-1
CDR3 protein: CASSLQGNYNEQFF
CDR3 DNA: TGCGCCAGCAGCTTGCAAGGGAATTACAATGAGCAGTTCTTC

D gene: .
V gene: TRBV5-1
clone size: .
J gene: TRBJ2-1
CDR3 protein: CASSLQTSSYNEQFF
CDR3 DNA: TGCGCCAGCAGCTTGCAGACGAGCTCCTACAATGAGCAGTTCTTC

D gene: .
V gene: TRBV7-6
clone size: .
J gene: TRBJ1-1
CDR3 protein: CASSSSGDDVVYTEAFF
CDR3 DNA: TGTGCCAGCAGCTCGTCAGGGGACGACGTCGTGTACACTGAAGCTTTCTTT

D gene: TRBD2
V gene: TRBV6-8
clone size: .
J gene: TRBJ2-1
CDR3 protein: CAISVPGTSGRRHNEQFF
CDR3 DNA: TGTGCCATCAGTGTCCCCGGGACTAGCGGGCGCCGGCACAATGAGCAGTTCTTC

D gene: .
V gene: TRBV7-7
clone size: .
J gene: TRBJ2-3
CDR3 protein: CASSLDGGTDTQYF
CDR3 DNA: TGTGCCAGCAGCTTAGATGGGGGCACAGATACGCAGTATTTT

D gene: .
V gene: TRBV6-8
clone size: few
J gene: TRBJ1-1
CDR3 protein: CASSYRGNKNTEAFF
CDR3 DNA: TGTGCCAGCAGTTACCGAGGGAACAAGAACACTGAAGCTTTCTTT

D gene: .
V gene: TRBV28
clone size: .
J gene: TRBJ2-1
CDR3 protein: CASSLIRLPEHAQFF
CDR3 DNA: TGTGCCAGCAGTTTAATTCGACTCCCAGAACATGCGCAGTTCTTC

D gene: .
V gene: TRBV19
clone size: .
J gene: TRBJ2-7
CDR3 protein: CASKNPAGRHEQYF
CDR3 DNA: TGTGCCAGCAAGAACCCCGCCGGCCGCCACGAGCAGTACTTC